A selection of T cell receptor beta chains follows, all from one sample in a study of cytomegalovirus exposure and HLA in healthy donors. This table comes from immunoSEQ multiplex PCR, and its TCRdb copy is limited to in-frame clones, with some not included. The data contain around 220,000 clones, roughly 80% of them singletons. The sample comprised PBMCs. The source of these receptors is a man in his forties in good health and CMV-seronegative. Both conserved end residues are part of each CDR3. Some rows mark clone size as missing; the rest say once, few, many or name a class of expanded clone.

clone size: -; J gene: TRBJ2-7; V gene: TRBV4-3; CDR3 protein: CASSQALAGSYEQYF
clone size: -; J gene: TRBJ1-1; V gene: TRBV14; CDR3 protein: CASSQAAFGGAFF
clone size: -; J gene: TRBJ2-5; V gene: TRBV19; CDR3 protein: CASSPTPRGETQYF
clone size: -; J gene: TRBJ1-1; V gene: TRBV4-1; CDR3 protein: CASSLSGQGNTEAFF
clone size: -; J gene: TRBJ1-2; V gene: TRBV2; CDR3 protein: CASRDSKDYGYTF
clone size: -; J gene: TRBJ2-3; V gene: TRBV14; CDR3 protein: CASSPGLRLSTDTQYF
clone size: -; J gene: TRBJ2-7; V gene: TRBV28; CDR3 protein: CASSPPPGGQGEQYF
clone size: -; J gene: TRBJ1-1; V gene: TRBV27; CDR3 protein: CASSADRGDTEAFF
clone size: -; J gene: TRBJ2-2; V gene: TRBV7-9; CDR3 protein: CSSSGTSGSAGELFF
clone size: few; J gene: TRBJ2-7; V gene: TRBV4-1; CDR3 protein: CASSQDLRGLYEQYF
clone size: -; J gene: TRBJ1-5; V gene: TRBV27; CDR3 protein: CASSLRQYSNQPQHF
clone size: -; J gene: TRBJ1-1; V gene: TRBV27; CDR3 protein: CASSWTGDFNTEAFF
clone size: -; J gene: TRBJ1-1; V gene: TRBV10-2; CDR3 protein: CASSESTRQGARTEAFF
clone size: -; J gene: TRBJ1-3; V gene: TRBV4-1; CDR3 protein: CASSQEGGQYSGNTIYF
clone size: -; J gene: TRBJ1-2; V gene: TRBV28; CDR3 protein: CASSSGQGGQRYGYTF
clone size: -; J gene: TRBJ1-6; V gene: TRBV9; CDR3 protein: CASSVGLSYNSPLHF
clone size: -; J gene: TRBJ2-2; V gene: TRBV14; CDR3 protein: CASSQRRERAGELFF
clone size: -; J gene: TRBJ2-7; V gene: TRBV5-1; CDR3 protein: CASSWGLAGSYEQYF
clone size: -; J gene: TRBJ1-3; V gene: TRBV5-4; CDR3 protein: CASSSQGGAGNTIYF
clone size: -; J gene: TRBJ2-2; V gene: TRBV6-5; CDR3 protein: CAVRLAGTGELFF
clone size: few; J gene: TRBJ1-4; V gene: TRBV7-9; CDR3 protein: CASSFGLGRSEKLFF
clone size: -; J gene: TRBJ2-1; V gene: TRBV7-6; CDR3 protein: CASSLQAGGPENEQFF
clone size: -; J gene: TRBJ2-7; V gene: TRBV7-2; CDR3 protein: CASTLGGGSYEQYF
clone size: -; J gene: TRBJ2-7; V gene: TRBV2; CDR3 protein: CASSDRTGTVEQYF
clone size: -; J gene: TRBJ2-7; V gene: TRBV5-8; CDR3 protein: CASSLRLGRGDYEQYF
clone size: few; J gene: TRBJ1-6; V gene: TRBV10-3; CDR3 protein: CAISQRENSPLHF
clone size: -; J gene: TRBJ1-2; V gene: TRBV7-2; CDR3 protein: CASSLAQGAGGYTF
clone size: -; J gene: TRBJ2-7; V gene: TRBV14; CDR3 protein: CASSQQGTYEQYF
clone size: -; J gene: TRBJ1-2; V gene: TRBV5-4; CDR3 protein: CASTRPGGGDYGYTF
clone size: few; J gene: TRBJ1-1; V gene: TRBV10-3; CDR3 protein: CAIRFDRVATEAFF
clone size: -; J gene: TRBJ1-2; V gene: TRBV5-6; CDR3 protein: CASSLSRTVYGYTF
clone size: few; J gene: TRBJ2-3; V gene: TRBV5-1; CDR3 protein: CASSLEGTRDTQYF
clone size: -; J gene: TRBJ2-7; V gene: TRBV7-9; CDR3 protein: CASSWGAMGAEQYF
clone size: few; J gene: TRBJ2-2; V gene: TRBV6-4; CDR3 protein: CARIGTHYTGELFF
clone size: -; J gene: TRBJ2-3; V gene: TRBV5-1; CDR3 protein: CASSETSGGTQYF
clone size: -; J gene: TRBJ2-1; V gene: TRBV15; CDR3 protein: CATRVGGGAVYNEQFF
clone size: -; J gene: TRBJ2-5; V gene: TRBV9; CDR3 protein: CASSVGTGTETQYF
clone size: -; J gene: TRBJ1-1; V gene: TRBV29-1; CDR3 protein: CSVDRSRGTETFF
clone size: -; J gene: TRBJ2-1; V gene: TRBV10-3; CDR3 protein: CAISEGGGRNEQFF
clone size: -; J gene: TRBJ2-5; V gene: TRBV10-2; CDR3 protein: CASKRRWRERLPTERQETQYF
clone size: -; J gene: TRBJ2-7; V gene: TRBV11-2; CDR3 protein: CASSSPVEQYF
clone size: -; J gene: TRBJ2-7; V gene: TRBV5-5; CDR3 protein: CASNPGTDYEQYF
clone size: few; J gene: TRBJ2-7; V gene: TRBV2; CDR3 protein: CASSEALHEQYF
clone size: -; J gene: TRBJ1-2; V gene: TRBV11-2; CDR3 protein: CASSSRGMGQGFGYTF
clone size: -; J gene: TRBJ2-7; V gene: TRBV7-8; CDR3 protein: CASTLGARSYEQYF
clone size: -; J gene: TRBJ2-5; V gene: TRBV13; CDR3 protein: CASSKTSGGPWETQYF
clone size: -; J gene: TRBJ1-1; V gene: TRBV15; CDR3 protein: CATSRGVSVNTEAFF
clone size: -; J gene: TRBJ2-2; V gene: TRBV11-3; CDR3 protein: CASSSGTLNTGELFF
clone size: -; J gene: TRBJ2-7; V gene: TRBV7-6; CDR3 protein: CASSPSWDSSSYEQYF
clone size: once; J gene: TRBJ2-5; V gene: TRBV10-3; CDR3 protein: CAISEIGRETQYF
clone size: -; J gene: TRBJ2-1; V gene: TRBV27; CDR3 protein: CASSSLTSGGNEQFF
clone size: few; J gene: -; V gene: TRBV19; CDR3 protein: CASSSVPYEQYF
clone size: -; J gene: TRBJ1-4; V gene: TRBV12-2; CDR3 protein: CASRLTPATRNEKLFF
clone size: few; J gene: TRBJ1-1; V gene: TRBV7-9; CDR3 protein: CASSLGMGPPEAFF
clone size: few; J gene: TRBJ1-2; V gene: TRBV29-1; CDR3 protein: CSVLTEYYGYTF